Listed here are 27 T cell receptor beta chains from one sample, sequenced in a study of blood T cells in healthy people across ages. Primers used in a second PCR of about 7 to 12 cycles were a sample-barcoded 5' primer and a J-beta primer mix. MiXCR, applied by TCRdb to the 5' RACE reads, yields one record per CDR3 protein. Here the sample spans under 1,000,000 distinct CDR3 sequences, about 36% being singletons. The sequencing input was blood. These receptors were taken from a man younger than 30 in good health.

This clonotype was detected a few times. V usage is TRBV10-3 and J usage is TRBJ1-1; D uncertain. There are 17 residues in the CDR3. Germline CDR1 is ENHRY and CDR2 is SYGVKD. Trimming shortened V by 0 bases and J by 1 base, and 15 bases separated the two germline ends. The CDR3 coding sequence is TGTGCCATCAGTGAGTCGAACACCTCCCCGGGGAACACTGAAGCTTTCTTT. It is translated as CAISESNTSPGNTEAFF.

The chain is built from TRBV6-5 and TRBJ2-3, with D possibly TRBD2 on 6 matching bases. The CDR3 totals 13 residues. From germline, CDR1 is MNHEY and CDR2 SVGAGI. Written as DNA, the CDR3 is TGTGCTGGCAGTCTCCTAGGGAGGGATACGCAGTATTTT. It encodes CAGSLLGRDTQYF.

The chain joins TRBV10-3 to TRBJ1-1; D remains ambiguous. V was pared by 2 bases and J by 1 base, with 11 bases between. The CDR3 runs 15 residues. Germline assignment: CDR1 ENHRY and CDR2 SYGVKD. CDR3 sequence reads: CAISEEGARNTEAFF. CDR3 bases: TGTGCCATCAGTGAGGAGGGAGCGAGGAACACTGAAGCTTTCTTT.

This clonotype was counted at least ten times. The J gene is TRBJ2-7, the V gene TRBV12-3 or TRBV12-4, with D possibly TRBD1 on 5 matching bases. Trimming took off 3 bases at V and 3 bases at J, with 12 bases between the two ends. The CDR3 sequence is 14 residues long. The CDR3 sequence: CASSFRAGNYEQYF. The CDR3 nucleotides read TGTGCCAGCAGTTTTAGGGCAGGGAACTACGAGCAGTACTTC.

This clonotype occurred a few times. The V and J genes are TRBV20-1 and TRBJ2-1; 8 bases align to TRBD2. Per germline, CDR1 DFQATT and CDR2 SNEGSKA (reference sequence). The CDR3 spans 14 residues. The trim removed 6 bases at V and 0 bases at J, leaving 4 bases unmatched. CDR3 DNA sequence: TGCAGTGCCGGGGGGGCCCCCTCCTACAATGAGCAGTTCTTC. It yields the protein CSAGGAPSYNEQFF.

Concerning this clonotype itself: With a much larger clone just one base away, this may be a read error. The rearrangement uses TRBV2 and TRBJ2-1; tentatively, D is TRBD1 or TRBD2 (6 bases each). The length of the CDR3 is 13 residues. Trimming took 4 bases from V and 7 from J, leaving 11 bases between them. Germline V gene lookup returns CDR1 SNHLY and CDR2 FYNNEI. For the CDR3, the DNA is TGTGCCAGCAGTGGACGGGGGCGGAATGAGCAGTTCTTC. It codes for CASSGRGRNEQFF.

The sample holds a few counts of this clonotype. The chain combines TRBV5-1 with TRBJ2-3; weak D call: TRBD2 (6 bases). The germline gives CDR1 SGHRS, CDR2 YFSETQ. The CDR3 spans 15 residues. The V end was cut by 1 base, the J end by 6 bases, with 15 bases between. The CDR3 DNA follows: TGCGCCAGCAGCTTGACCCTCGGGAGACGGGATACGCAGTATTTT. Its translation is CASSLTLGRRDTQYF.

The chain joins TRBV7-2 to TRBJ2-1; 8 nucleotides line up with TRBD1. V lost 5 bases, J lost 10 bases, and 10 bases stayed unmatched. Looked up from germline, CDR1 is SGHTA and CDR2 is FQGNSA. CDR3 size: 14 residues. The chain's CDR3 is CASSLTGASYEQFF. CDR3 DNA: TGTGCCAGCAGCCTGACAGGGGCATCCTACGAGCAGTTCTTC. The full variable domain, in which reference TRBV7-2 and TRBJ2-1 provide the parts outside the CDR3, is GAGVSQSPSNKVTEKGKDVELRCDPISGHTALYWYRQSLGQGLEFLIYFQGNSAPDKSGLPSDRFSAERTGGSVSTLTIQRTQQEDSAVYLCASSLTGASYEQFFGPGTRLTVL.

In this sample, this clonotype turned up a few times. CDR3 in DNA: TGCGCCAGCAGCCCCATCGGGTCAGGGGATGACAATGAGCAGTTCTTC. Residues: CASSPIGSGDDNEQFF. This sequence joins TRBV4-3 and TRBJ2-1; D is perhaps TRBD1 (6 bases). The CDR3 has 16 residues. V lost 4 bases and J lost 5, with 18 bases in between. Germline V CDR1 and CDR2: LGHNA, YSLEER.

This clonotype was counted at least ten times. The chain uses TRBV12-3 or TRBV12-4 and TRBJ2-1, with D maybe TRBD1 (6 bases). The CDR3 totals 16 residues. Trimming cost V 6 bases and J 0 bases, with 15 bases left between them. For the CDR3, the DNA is TGTGCCAGCAGCCCCCAAGGGGGTGGCTCCTACAATGAGCAGTTCTTC. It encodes CASSPQGGGSYNEQFF.

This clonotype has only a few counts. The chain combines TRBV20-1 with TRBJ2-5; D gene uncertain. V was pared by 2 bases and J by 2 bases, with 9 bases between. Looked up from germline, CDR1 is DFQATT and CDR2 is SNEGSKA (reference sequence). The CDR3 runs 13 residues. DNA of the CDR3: TGCAGTGCTAGAAGGCCAGATCAAGAGACCCAGTACTTC. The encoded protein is CSARRPDQETQYF.

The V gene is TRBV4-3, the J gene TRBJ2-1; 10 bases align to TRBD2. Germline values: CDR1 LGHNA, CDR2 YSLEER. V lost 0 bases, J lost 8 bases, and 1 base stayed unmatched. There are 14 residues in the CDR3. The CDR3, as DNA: TGCGCCAGCAGCCAAGAAGCGGGGGGGCATGAGCAGTTCTTC. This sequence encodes CASSQEAGGHEQFF.

The DNA for the CDR3 is TGCGCCAGCAGCCCCAGGGGGCCAAGGGAGCAGTACTTC. This gives the protein CASSPRGPREQYF. The chain has TRBV5-1 and TRBJ2-4; TRBD1 matches 8 bases. Germline V lookup: CDR1 SGHRS, CDR2 YFSETQ. The CDR3 totals 13 residues. V lost 4 bases and J lost 13; bases outside the gene matches: 10.

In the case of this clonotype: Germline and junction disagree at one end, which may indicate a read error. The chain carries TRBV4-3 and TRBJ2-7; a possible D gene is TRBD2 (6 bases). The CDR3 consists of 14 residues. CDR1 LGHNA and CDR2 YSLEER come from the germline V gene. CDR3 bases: TGCGCCAGCAGCCAGGGACTTGAAACCTACGGGCAGTACTTC. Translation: CASSQGLETYGQYF.

The CDR3 region has the DNA TGTGCCAGCAGCCCTGACCGGGACAGGGGGGAGACCCAGTACTTC. It codes for CASSPDRDRGETQYF. This chain links TRBV12-3 or TRBV12-4 with TRBJ2-5; 11 bases map to TRBD1. Trimming took 6 bases from V and 5 from J; bases not matched to a gene: 8. This CDR3 has 15 amino acids.

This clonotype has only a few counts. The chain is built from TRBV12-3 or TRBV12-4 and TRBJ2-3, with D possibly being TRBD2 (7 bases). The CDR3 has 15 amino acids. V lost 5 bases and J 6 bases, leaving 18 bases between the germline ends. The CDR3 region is CASSSWRGPEDTQYF. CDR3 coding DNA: TGTGCCAGCAGTAGTTGGCGGGGGCCCGAGGATACGCAGTATTTT.

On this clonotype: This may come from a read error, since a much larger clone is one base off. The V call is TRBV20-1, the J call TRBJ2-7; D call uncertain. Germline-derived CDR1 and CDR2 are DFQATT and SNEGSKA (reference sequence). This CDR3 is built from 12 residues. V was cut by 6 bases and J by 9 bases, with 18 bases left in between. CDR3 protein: CSARASAAGQYF. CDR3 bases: TGCAGTGCCCGGGCCTCCGCCGCCGGGCAGTACTTC.

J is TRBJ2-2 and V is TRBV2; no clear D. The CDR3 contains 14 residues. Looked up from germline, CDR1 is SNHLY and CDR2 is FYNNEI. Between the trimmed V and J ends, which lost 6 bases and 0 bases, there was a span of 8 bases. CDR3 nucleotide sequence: TGTGCCAGCAGCGGACCGCCGAACACCGGGGAGCTGTTTTTT. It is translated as CASSGPPNTGELFF.

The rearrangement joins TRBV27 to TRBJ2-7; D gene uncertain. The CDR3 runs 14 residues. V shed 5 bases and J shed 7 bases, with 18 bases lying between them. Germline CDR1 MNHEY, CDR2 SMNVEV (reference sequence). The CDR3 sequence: CASSPFPRHPEQYF. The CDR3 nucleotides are TGTGCCAGCAGTCCTTTCCCTAGACACCCAGAGCAGTACTTC.

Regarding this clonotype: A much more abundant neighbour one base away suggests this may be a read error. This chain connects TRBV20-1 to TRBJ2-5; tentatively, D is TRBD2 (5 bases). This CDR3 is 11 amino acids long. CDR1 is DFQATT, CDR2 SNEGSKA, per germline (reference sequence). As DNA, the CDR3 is TGCAGTACTAGAAGCCTAGAGACCCAGTACTTC. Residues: CSTRSLETQYF.

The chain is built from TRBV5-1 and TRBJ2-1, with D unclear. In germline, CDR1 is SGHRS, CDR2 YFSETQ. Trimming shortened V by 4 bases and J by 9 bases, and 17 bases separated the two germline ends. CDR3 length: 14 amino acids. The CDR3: CASSVAYVSGEQFF. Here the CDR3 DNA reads TGCGCCAGCAGCGTGGCTTACGTGTCGGGTGAGCAGTTCTTC.

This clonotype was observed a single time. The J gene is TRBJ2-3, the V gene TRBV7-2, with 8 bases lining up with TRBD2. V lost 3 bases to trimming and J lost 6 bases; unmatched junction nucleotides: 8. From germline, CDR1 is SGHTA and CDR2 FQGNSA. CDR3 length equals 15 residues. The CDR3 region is CASSFTGGQWDTQYF. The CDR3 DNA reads TGTGCCAGCAGCTTTACGGGGGGGCAATGGGATACGCAGTATTTT.

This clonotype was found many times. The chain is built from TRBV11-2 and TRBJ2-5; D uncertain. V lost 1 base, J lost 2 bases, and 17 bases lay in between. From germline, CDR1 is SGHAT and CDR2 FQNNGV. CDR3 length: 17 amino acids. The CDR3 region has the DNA TGTGCCAGCAGCTTAGCTCGTTCGATTATAGAACAAGAGACCCAGTACTTC. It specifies CASSLARSIIEQETQYF. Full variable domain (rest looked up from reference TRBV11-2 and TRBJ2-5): EAGVAQSPRYKIIEKRQSVAFWCNPISGHATLYWYQQILGQGPKLLIQFQNNGVVDDSQLPKDRFSAERLKGVDSTLKIQPAKLEDSAVYLCASSLARSIIEQETQYFGPGTRLLVL.

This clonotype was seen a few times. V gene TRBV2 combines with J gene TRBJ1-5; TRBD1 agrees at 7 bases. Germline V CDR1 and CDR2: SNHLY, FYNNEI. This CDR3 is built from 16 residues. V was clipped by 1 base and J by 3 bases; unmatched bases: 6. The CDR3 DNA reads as TGTGCCAGCAGTGAAGGTCGGACAGGCATCAATCAGCCCCAGCATTTT. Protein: CASSEGRTGINQPQHF.

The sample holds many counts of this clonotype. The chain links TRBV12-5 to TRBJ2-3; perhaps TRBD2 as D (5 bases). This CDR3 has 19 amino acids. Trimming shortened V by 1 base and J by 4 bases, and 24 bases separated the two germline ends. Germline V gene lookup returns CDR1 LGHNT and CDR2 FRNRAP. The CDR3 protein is CASGLGRTDRLEGSDTQYF. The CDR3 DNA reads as TGTGCTAGTGGTTTGGGGAGGACTGACCGACTTGAGGGATCAGATACGCAGTATTTT.

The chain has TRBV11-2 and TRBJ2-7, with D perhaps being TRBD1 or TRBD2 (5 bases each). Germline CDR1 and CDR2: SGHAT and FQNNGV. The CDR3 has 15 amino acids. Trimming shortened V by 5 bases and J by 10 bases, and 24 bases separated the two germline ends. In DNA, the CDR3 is TGTGCCAGCAGCCTTGAAATCGGGACCCAGGGAACCCAGTACTTC. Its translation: CASSLEIGTQGTQYF.

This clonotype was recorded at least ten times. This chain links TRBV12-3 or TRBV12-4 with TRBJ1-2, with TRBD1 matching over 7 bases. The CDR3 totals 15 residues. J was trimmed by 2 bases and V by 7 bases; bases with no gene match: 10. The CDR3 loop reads CASTFYEGANYGYTF. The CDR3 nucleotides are TGTGCCAGCACCTTTTATGAGGGGGCGAACTATGGCTACACCTTC.